This entry is about one T cell receptor (beta chain). The CDR3 consists of 16 residues. The V end was cut by 9 bases, the J end by 7 bases, with 24 bases between. CDR1 and CDR2 from the germline V gene are LNHDA and SQIVND (reference sequence). The source of the sample is a study of cytomegalovirus exposure and HLA in healthy donors. Overall study context: Prior work identified some 120 million unique TCR beta sequences in some 180 million T cells. The study placed around 85% of its approximately 360 genotyped donors in the Caucasian-associated ancestry cluster.

PCR amplification relied on 60 Vbeta primers (plus 13 Jbeta primers). TCRdb keeps only in-frame clones here, not all; method: immunoSEQ multiplex PCR. The sample has around 200,000 clones; 80% to 90% are singletons. The sequence came from a woman in her 30s in good health and CMV-seronegative. This rearrangement joins TRBV19 to TRBJ2-2; D possibly corresponds to TRBD2 (6 bases). The sample was PBMCs. CDR3 nucleotide sequence: TGTGCCAGCCTTAATAAAGGGACTCGCCCAGGCGGGGAGCTGTTTTTT. Its translation: CASLNKGTRPGGELFF.